These 6 T cell receptor beta chains were sequenced from one sample in a study of CD8+ T cells in alopecia areata. Investigators isolated RNA and reverse transcribed it into cDNA to act as the sequencing template. Here immunoSEQ multiplex PCR was the method, and the copy in TCRdb shows in-frame clones only, minus some. The sample includes fewer than 200,000 clones, approximately 59% of them seen just once. This sample comprised CD4+ T cells sorted from blood, obtained at week 0. These receptors were obtained from a human donor with alopecia areata.

The chain recombines TRBV29-1 with TRBJ1-1; D remains ambiguous. CDR1 is SQVTM and CDR2 is ANQGSEA in the germline V gene. V lost 6 bases, J lost 1 base, and 6 bases lay in between. This CDR3 spans 11 amino acids. The CDR3 sequence is CSVDQNTEAFF. CDR3 coding DNA: TGCAGCGTCGACCAGAACACTGAAGCTTTCTTT.

The V call is TRBV2, the J call TRBJ2-3, with a possible D match to TRBD2 (5 bases). CDR3 length: 12 amino acids. Trimming took off 4 bases at V and 4 bases at J, with 6 bases between the two ends. The germline V gene encodes CDR1 SNHLY and CDR2 FYNNEI. The CDR3 loop is CASSAGSDTQYF. The CDR3 nucleotides read TGTGCCAGCAGTGCGGGGTCAGATACGCAGTATTTT.

The V and J genes are TRBV4-1 and TRBJ2-1, with no clear D. From germline, CDR1 is MGHRA and CDR2 YSYEKL. The CDR3 runs to 13 residues. The V end was cut by 4 bases, the J end by 7 bases, with 11 bases between. The CDR3 loop is CASSPYRANEQFF. In nucleotides, the CDR3 is TGCGCCAGCAGCCCGTACCGGGCAAATGAGCAGTTCTTC.

The genes are TRBV11-2 and TRBJ2-2; TRBD2 is a possible D gene (5 bases). Per the germline V gene, CDR1 is SGHAT and CDR2 is FQNNGV. Trimming took 2 bases from V and 5 from J, leaving 9 bases between them. The CDR3 totals 14 residues. CDR3 DNA: TGTGCCAGCAGCTTACTTCGGGGTACCGGGGAGCTGTTTTTT. Translation: CASSLLRGTGELFF.

This rearrangement joins TRBV29-1 to TRBJ2-2; the D is unclear. The CDR3 runs to 14 residues. V lost 4 bases to trimming and J lost 1 base, with 10 bases between them. From germline, CDR1 is SQVTM and CDR2 ANQGSEA. The CDR3 protein is CSVAFGVNTGELFF. In DNA, the CDR3 is TGCAGCGTTGCTTTTGGGGTGAACACCGGGGAGCTGTTTTTT.

The chain is built from TRBV5-1 and TRBJ2-5, with D maybe TRBD1 (6 bases). This CDR3 is 14 amino acids long. The germline gives CDR1 SGHRS, CDR2 YFSETQ. The ends were cut back, 4 bases at V and 2 bases at J, with 12 bases in the middle. The CDR3 sequence: CASSAGTKQETQYF. The CDR3 region has the DNA TGCGCCAGCAGCGCCGGGACAAAACAAGAGACCCAGTACTTC.